A single TCR beta chain is shown here with its context. This entry comes from a study of blood T cells in healthy people across ages. Sample-barcoded 5' priming and a J-beta primer mix drove a second PCR of 7 to 11 cycles. Any given sample supplied a minimum of 3 million CDR3-containing paired-end reads. MiXCR, applied by TCRdb to the 5' RACE reads, yields one record per CDR3 protein. This sample has approximately 800,000 distinct CDR3 sequences, with about 25% found just once. Staff drew 9 to 10 milliliters of peripheral blood from each donor. Trimming stripped 3 bases from V and 7 bases from J, with 13 bases between. CDR3 size: 15 residues. The V gene's germline CDR1 is LGHDT and CDR2 YNNKEL (reference sequence). These data were also filed under a second study, of T cells of mothers and their children.

This sequence originates from a boy aged 10-17 years in good health. Sequencing was carried out using blood. The genes are TRBV3-1 and TRBJ1-6, with a possible D match to TRBD1 (5 bases). The CDR3 DNA is TGTGCCAGCAGCCACGAAGGGGCCAAAAATTCACCCCTCCACTTT. Amino acid sequence: CASSHEGAKNSPLHF.